The sequence of this T cell receptor beta chain was determined in a study of blood T cell repertoires in COVID-19. In germline, CDR1 is MGHRA, CDR2 YSYEKL. CDR3 length: 12 amino acids. Note on this clone: The junction departs from the called germline gene at one end, perhaps through a read error.

Using immunoSEQ multiplex PCR, the repertoire was profiled, and TCRdb retains in-frame clones only, with some absent. The table has approximately 440,000 clones, 90% seen once. This TCR derives from a man younger than 35 who had recovered from COVID-19. Material: PBMCs or T cells enriched from blood (not recorded which). This chain uses TRBV4-1 with TRBJ1-2, with unresolved D. CDR3 region: CASSHLDAGLIF. In DNA form, the CDR3 reads TGCGCCAGCAGCCATCTTGACGCAGGCTTGATCTTC.